This T cell receptor (beta chain) was identified during a study of monozygotic twins with inflammatory bowel disease (dated 2019 in TCRdb). Turning to the overall study: In total, 28 monozygotic twin pairs made up the full study: 19 Danish pairs, all IBD-discordant, plus nine German pairs, of which four were IBD-concordant and five were IBD-discordant. The search for disease-associated traits relied mainly on comparing IBD patients with their genetically identical healthy co-twins within discordant pairs. Each individual had, on average, about 151 000 unique TCRalpha sequences and 181 000 unique TCRbeta sequences available for analysis. What the study reported, not specific to this receptor: Distinction between different T cell subtypes could not be achieved in the analysis. IBD patients had lower TCRbeta repertoire diversity, measured by the inverse Simpson index, than their healthy co-twins. No single strong signal or clonotype linked to IBD turned up in the results, so the idea that one exists was not supported. Fewer clonotypes were shared with other individuals by IBD patients than by healthy twins, most markedly in patients showing signs of disease activity. Because patients received different immunosuppressive treatments, the repertoires may have picked up extra background noise and variability between individuals. Repertoire similarity did not differ between concordant and discordant twins, possibly due to limited statistical power.

With respect to this clonotype: No antigen is known for it.

Preparation of the library involved 5' RACE. Preparation of each TCR library used about 4,000 ng of total RNA. For each sample, cDNA synthesis with SMARTScribe reverse transcriptase was split into eight separate reactions. Unique molecular identifiers containing a 6-nucleotide sample barcode were introduced through template switching during cDNA synthesis. TCRalpha and TCRbeta cDNA was amplified by two nested PCRs of 16 and 9 cycles, with bead purification after each PCR. Before amplification, the cDNA was treated with uracil DNA-glycosylase and purified using the QIAquick PCR purification kit. In the second PCR, Illumina TruSeq-compatible adapters and sample-specific barcodes were added. Library quality and concentration were checked on TapeStation and Qubit, and libraries were pooled at 4.5 to 5.5 ng each. Sequencing of the pooled libraries was done on an Illumina HiSeq2500 single-index Rapid Run using custom sequencing primers and 2 x 100 bp reads. In the authors' own workflow: MiGEC version 1.2.6 was used for UMI-based consensus assembly to correct PCR and sequencing errors. MiXCR version 2.1.1 handled V(D)J alignment, clonotype assembly and CDR3 extraction. To normalise gene usage, clonotype sharing and MAIT/NKT TCR abundance, the analysis used the top 1000, 10 000 and 20 000 clonotypes per sample. Diversity was computed as the inverse Simpson index with the vegan R package after downsampling to 27 000 UMIs. Paired Mann-Whitney U tests were applied to discordant twin pairs, with Benjamini-Hochberg correction for multiple testing. TCRdb reprocessed the reads into one record per CDR3 protein sequence, lacking DNA. V and J calls and clone size were set by TCRdb, not the authors. The table held for this sample gives approximately 330,000 distinct CDR3 sequences. The top ten clones comprise 2% of the sample.

The CDR3 spans 12 residues, from the cysteine through the phenylalanine. The DNA is unrecorded. The germline V gene provides CDR1 MNHEY and CDR2 SVGEGT. A roughly 2.5 ml peripheral blood sample was drawn into PAXgene tubes per donor and stored at -80°C. Without T cell sorting, total RNA was isolated from whole blood using the PAXgene blood miRNA kit on an automated QIAcube. Peripheral blood from monozygotic twin pairs concordant or discordant for inflammatory bowel disease was subjected to deep TCRalpha and TCRbeta repertoire profiling with unique molecular barcoding. For every twin pair, smoking habits were documented, and each individual was categorised as a current, former or never smoker.

Material: blood. Here the chain combines TRBV6-2 or TRBV6-3 and TRBJ1-1. The clonotype originates from a human donor with ulcerative colitis or Crohn's disease, or a healthy co-twin of an affected twin (not recorded which). The CDR3 protein: CASRGPYTEAFF.